This T cell receptor beta chain derives from a study of blood T cells in healthy people across ages (dated by TCRdb to the mid-2010s). As for the study more broadly: In model experiments, roughly one uniquely barcoded TCR beta cDNA molecule per two T cells was captured by template switching. Age-related changes in TCR beta repertoire diversity were measured in the study by deep sequencing normalized with unique cDNA molecular identifiers. The donors were divided into four age groups: young (average roughly 17 years), middle-aged (approximately 39), aged (approximately 59) and long-lived (about 79). Donors of different ages were randomly distributed across sequencing lanes to avoid experimental bias. For two donors (one aged 18 to 29 and one aged 80 or older), the study analyzed two additional independent replicas of 1 million unique cDNA reads from the same blood draw.

CDR1 is given as MNHEY and CDR2 as SVGEGT, both from the germline V gene. Inclusive of the bounding cysteine and phenylalanine, the CDR3 is 16 residues long. Here the CDR3 DNA is all that survives: 48 bases in frame from base 1. The V and J ends are trimmed by 3 bases and 2 bases, leaving 17 bases between them. Broad study findings and their caveats: Compared with the aged group, the long-lived group had more naive CD4+ T cells, fewer expanded clones and increased TCR diversity, suggesting age selection. There was a strong correlation between observed TCR beta diversity and the percentage of naive T cells measured by flow cytometry. Because the CMV infection status of the donors was unknown, age-related changes in expanded clonotypes may potentially have been confounded. Conclusive comparison of naive and antigen-experienced compartments was prevented by the profiling of bulk unsorted PBMCs. Estimates of total diversity from one million sequenced T cells were regarded as lower bounds and underestimates. Observed TCR beta diversity per million T cells fell roughly linearly with age, and a significant reduction was already apparent by age roughly 40.

Systemically healthy Caucasian individuals from Russia, some 36 in total and aged about 6 to 90 years, were included as donors. Ten milliliters of peripheral blood were collected from each donor into EDTA-treated Vacutainer tubes. PBMCs were isolated by Ficoll-Paque density-gradient centrifugation, with at least 7 million obtained per sample. Total RNA, at least 5 micrograms per sample, was extracted from PBMCs with Trizol reagent. For every donor, flow cytometry on a PBMC aliquot measured the percentage of naive CD45RAhigh/CD27high T cells. The library was prepared using 5' RACE. Sequencing relied on an Illumina HiSeq 2500. The second PCR ran for roughly 6 to 11 cycles and used a J-beta primer mix along with a sample-barcoded 5' primer. Each TCR beta cDNA molecule received a unique molecular identifier from a template-switch 5' adaptor carrying 12 random nucleotides. At least 3 million CDR3-containing paired-end reads were obtained from each sample. The Mint cDNA synthesis kit, primed by a TRBC-specific oligonucleotide, was used to synthesize first-strand cDNA from all RNA. Following uracil-DNA glycosylase treatment, a first 18-cycle PCR with universal primers M1SS and BC2_uni_R was performed on all cDNA. Processing in the source paper ran as follows. Normalization of each sample was performed by random selection of 1 million high-quality reads, each carrying a distinct molecular identifier. Reads sharing molecular identifiers were discarded rather than binned into consensus sequences. MiTCR, run with a Q25 quality threshold and the strictest error-elimination algorithm, handled CDR3 identification, clonotype clustering and error correction. Lower-bound total TCR beta diversity was estimated with a nonparametric unseen species model using Euler transformation. Using fastp trimming at Q25 and MiXCR clonotype assembly, TCRdb reanalyzed the public sequencing data and kept in-frame beta chains. Every distinct CDR3 protein forms one entry, paired with its most common genes and DNA. The V and J calls follow TCRdb's processing rather than the paper's. The sample contains about a million distinct CDR3 sequences, approximately 49% of them found a single time. In total, the top ten clones hold under 15% of the sample.

To note about this clonotype: What antigen it recognizes has not been identified. No per-base quality is available; no much larger clone lies one base away.

The rearranged segments are TRBV6-2 or TRBV6-3 and TRBJ2-7; the D gene is perhaps TRBD1 or TRBD2, as each covers 5 bases. Sequencing was performed on blood. The receptor comes from a man aged 30 to 45 in good health. In nucleotide form, the sequence is TGTGCCAGCAGTTATTCACCAGACAGCGGCACCTACGAGCAGTACTTC. Its protein product is CASSYSPDSGTYEQYF.